This TCR beta chain emerged from a study of human T cells and chemical hapten exposure. Time point noted: patch test 3, about 24 weeks after DPC sensitization. Treatment of the sample: therapeutic diphenylcyclopropenone sensitization with weekly scalp DPC. Someone pulled total RNA out of unfractionated whole blood. As the library was built, unique molecular identifiers were attached to individual cDNA molecules. TCRdb reprocessed the RACE reads with MiXCR, giving one entry per CDR3 protein. The sample yields fewer than 200,000 distinct CDR3 sequences, roughly a quarter seen once. The CDR3 has 11 amino acids. The germline gives CDR1 MGHDK, CDR2 SYGVNS. Trimming pared 1 base from V and 4 bases from J, leaving 0 bases between.

V usage is TRBV25-1 and J usage is TRBJ2-3; D remains ambiguous. The receptor comes from a woman aged 18 to 35 with alopecia areata. Some clones in this sample may be carry-over from other donors' samples. Here the sequenced sample was whole blood, taken in connection with sensitization to the hapten diphenylcyclopropenone (DPC). The CDR3 protein is CASSESDTQYF. The CDR3 DNA sequence: TGTGCCAGCAGTGAATCAGATACGCAGTATTTT.